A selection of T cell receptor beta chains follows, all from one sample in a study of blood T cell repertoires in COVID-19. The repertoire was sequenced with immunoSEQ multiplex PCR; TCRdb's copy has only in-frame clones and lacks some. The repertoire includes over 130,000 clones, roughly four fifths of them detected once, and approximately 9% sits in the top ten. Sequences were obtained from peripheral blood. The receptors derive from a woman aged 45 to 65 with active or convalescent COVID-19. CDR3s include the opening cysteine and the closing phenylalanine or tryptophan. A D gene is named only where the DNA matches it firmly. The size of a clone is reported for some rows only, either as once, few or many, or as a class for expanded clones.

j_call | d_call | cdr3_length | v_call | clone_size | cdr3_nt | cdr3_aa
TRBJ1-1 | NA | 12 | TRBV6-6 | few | TGTGCCAGCAGATTAGAGAACACTGAAGCTTTCTTT | CASRLENTEAFF
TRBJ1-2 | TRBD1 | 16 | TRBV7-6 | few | TGTGCCAGCAGCTCATTTAGCCAGGGACAGGGGAATGGCTACACCTTC | CASSSFSQGQGNGYTF
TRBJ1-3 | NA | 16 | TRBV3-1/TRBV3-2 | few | TGTGCCAGCAGCCTATATTACCAGGACAGTGGAGACACCATATATTTT | CASSLYYQDSGDTIYF
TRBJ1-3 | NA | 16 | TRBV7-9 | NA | TGTGCCAGCAGCTTAGTTTCGGGGTTCTCTGGAAACACCATATATTTT | CASSLVSGFSGNTIYF
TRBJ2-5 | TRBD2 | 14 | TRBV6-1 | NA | TGTGCCAGCAGTGAAAGGTGGGGAGGGGAGACCCAGTACTTC | CASSERWGGETQYF
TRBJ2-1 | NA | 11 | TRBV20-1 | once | TGCAGTGCTAGGAAGAGGGATGAGCAGTTCTTC | CSARKRDEQFF
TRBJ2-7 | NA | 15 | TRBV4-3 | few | TGCGCCAGCAGCCAAGGTCCGGACAGTACCTACGAGCAGTACTTC | CASSQGPDSTYEQYF
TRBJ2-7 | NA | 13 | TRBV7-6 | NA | TGTGCCAGCAGCTTAGAGCCCCTGGACGAGCAGTACTTC | CASSLEPLDEQYF
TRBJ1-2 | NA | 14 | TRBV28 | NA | TGTGCCAGCAGTTTTACTGGCAGGGGTTACGGCTACACCTTC | CASSFTGRGYGYTF
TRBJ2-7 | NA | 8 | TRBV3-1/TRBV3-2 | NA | TGTGCCACCCTCAGTCAGTACTTC | CATLSQYF
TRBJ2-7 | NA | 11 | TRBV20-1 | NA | TGCAGTGCTAACAGGGACCACGAGCAGTACTTC | CSANRDHEQYF
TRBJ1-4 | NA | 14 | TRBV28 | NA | TGTGCCAGCAGCTATACGACAACTAATGAAAAACTGTTTTTT | CASSYTTTNEKLFF
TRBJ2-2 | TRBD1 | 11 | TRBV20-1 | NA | TGCAGTGCTGGACAGGCCGGGGAGCTGTTTTTT | CSAGQAGELFF
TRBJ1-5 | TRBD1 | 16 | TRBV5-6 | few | TGTGCCAGCAGCACCACCGGGACAGGGGATGGTCAGCCCCAGCATTTT | CASSTTGTGDGQPQHF
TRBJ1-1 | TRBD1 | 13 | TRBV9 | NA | TGTGCCAGCAGCTCAACGGACAGGTGGGAAGCTTTCTTT | CASSSTDRWEAFF
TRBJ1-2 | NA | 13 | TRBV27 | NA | TGTGCCAGCAGTTTAAGGGGACTTAATGGCTACACCTTC | CASSLRGLNGYTF
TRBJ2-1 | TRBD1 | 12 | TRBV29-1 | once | TGCAGCGTCCCCGGGACAGTCGATGAGCAGTTCTTC | CSVPGTVDEQFF
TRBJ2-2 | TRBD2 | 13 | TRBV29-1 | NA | TGCAGCGAAGCGGGAGGGCACACCGGGGAGCTGTTTTTT | CSEAGGHTGELFF
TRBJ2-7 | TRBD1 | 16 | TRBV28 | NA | TGTGCCAGCAGTACCACCCCGGGACAGGGAACCTACGAGCAGTACTTC | CASSTTPGQGTYEQYF
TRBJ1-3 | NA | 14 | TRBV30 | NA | TGTGCCTGGAGGACAGGTTACTCTGGAAACACCATATATTTT | CAWRTGYSGNTIYF
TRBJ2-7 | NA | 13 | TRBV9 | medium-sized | TGTGCCAGCAGCGCACAAGGGGCCTACGAGCAGTACTTC | CASSAQGAYEQYF
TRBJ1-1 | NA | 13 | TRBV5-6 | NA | TGTGCCAGCAGCTTGAAAGGGGCCCCTGAAGCTTTCTTT | CASSLKGAPEAFF
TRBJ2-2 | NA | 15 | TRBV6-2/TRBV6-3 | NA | TGTGCCAGCAGTTACGGCCAGGGTAATACCGGGGAGCTGTTTTTT | CASSYGQGNTGELFF
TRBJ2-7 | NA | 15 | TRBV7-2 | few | TGTGCCAGCCGTGCAGGGCAGGGTCGTCGAGACGAGCAGTACTTC | CASRAGQGRRDEQYF
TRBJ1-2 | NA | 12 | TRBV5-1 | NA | TGCGCCAGCAGCTTAGAGAACTATGGCTACACCTTC | CASSLENYGYTF
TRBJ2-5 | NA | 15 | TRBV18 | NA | TGTGCCAGCTCACCAGCCCCGGGGGACCAAGAGACCCAGTACTTC | CASSPAPGDQETQYF
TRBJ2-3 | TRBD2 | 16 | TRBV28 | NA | TGTGCCAGCAGTTCCCTGGGTAGCGGGGGCACAGATACGCAGTATTTT | CASSSLGSGGTDTQYF
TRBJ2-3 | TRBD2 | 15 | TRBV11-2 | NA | TGTGCCAGCAGACCAGCGGGAGCTAGCACAGATACGCAGTATTTT | CASRPAGASTDTQYF
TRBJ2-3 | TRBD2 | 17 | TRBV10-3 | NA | TGTGCCATCAGCACAGTGGGAGCGGGGGCCAGCACAGATACGCAGTATTTT | CAISTVGAGASTDTQYF
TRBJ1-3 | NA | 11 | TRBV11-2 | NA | TGTGCCAGCAGCAGAGTAGACACCATATATTTT | CASSRVDTIYF
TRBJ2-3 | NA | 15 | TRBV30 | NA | TGTGCCTGGAGTGTGTCACACCTTAGCACAGATACGCAGTATTTT | CAWSVSHLSTDTQYF
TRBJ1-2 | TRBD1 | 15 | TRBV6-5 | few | TGTGCCAGCGCCTGGGGGGACAGGGCTAACTATGGCTACACCTTC | CASAWGDRANYGYTF
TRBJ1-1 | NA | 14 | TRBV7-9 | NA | TGTGCCAGCAGCTTAGGGAGGAAATCGGATCCCGCTTTCTTT | CASSLGRKSDPAFF
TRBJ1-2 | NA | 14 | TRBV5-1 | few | TGCGCCAGCAGCTTGGGGGCCGTTTCTTGGGGCTACACCTTC | CASSLGAVSWGYTF
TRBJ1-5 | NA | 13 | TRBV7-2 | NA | TGTGCCAGCAGCTGGCAGGCCAATCAGCCCCAGCATTTT | CASSWQANQPQHF
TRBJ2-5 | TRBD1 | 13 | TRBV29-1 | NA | TGCAGCGTTGGAAGGGACAGCCAAGAGACCCAGTACTTC | CSVGRDSQETQYF
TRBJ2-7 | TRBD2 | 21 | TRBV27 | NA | TGTGCCAGCAGTTCAATGAGTGGGGGGTTGAGCGGGAGAAGGGTTACCTACGAGCAGTACTTC | CASSSMSGGLSGRRVTYEQYF
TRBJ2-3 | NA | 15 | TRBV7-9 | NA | TGTGCCAGCAGCTTAGGCTCCCCAGGCACAGATACGCAGTATTTT | CASSLGSPGTDTQYF
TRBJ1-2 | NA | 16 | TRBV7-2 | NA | TGTGCCAGCAGCTTAGAGGGGACACCCTCCTTCTATGGCTACACCTTC | CASSLEGTPSFYGYTF
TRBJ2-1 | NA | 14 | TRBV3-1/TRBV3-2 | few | TGTGCCAGCAGTCTCCCGACTCGATACAATGAGCAGTTCTTC | CASSLPTRYNEQFF
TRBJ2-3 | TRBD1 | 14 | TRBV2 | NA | TGTGCCAGCAGTGCGGGACAGACCACAGATACGCAGTATTTT | CASSAGQTTDTQYF
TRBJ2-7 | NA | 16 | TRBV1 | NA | TGCACCAGCAGCCATCCCCCGGGACAGGGAAACTACGAGCAGTACTTC | CTSSHPPGQGNYEQYF
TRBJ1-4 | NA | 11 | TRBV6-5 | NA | TGTGCCAGCAGTTACGGCGAAAAACTGTTTTTT | CASSYGEKLFF
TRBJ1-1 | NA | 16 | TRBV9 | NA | TGTGCCAGCAGCGTAGGTTTGACAGCAATGAACACTGAAGCTTTCTTT | CASSVGLTAMNTEAFF
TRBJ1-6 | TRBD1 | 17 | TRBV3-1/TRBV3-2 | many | TGTGCCAGCAGCCAACGGACAGGGGGCTCCTATAATTCACCCCTCCACTTT | CASSQRTGGSYNSPLHF
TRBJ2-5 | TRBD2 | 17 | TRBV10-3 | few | TGTGCCATCAGTGAAAGAACGGGGGGGCCTGCTCAAGAGACCCAGTACTTC | CAISERTGGPAQETQYF
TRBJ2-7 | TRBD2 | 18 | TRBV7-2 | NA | TGTGCCAGCAGCACCTCAGTCGGGCGGGGGGGGTCCCCCTACGAGCAGTACTTC | CASSTSVGRGGSPYEQYF
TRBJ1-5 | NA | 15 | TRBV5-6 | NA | TGTGCCAGCAGCTTTTGGCATCTTAGCAATCAGCCCCAGCATTTT | CASSFWHLSNQPQHF
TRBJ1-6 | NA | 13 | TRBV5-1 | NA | TGCGCCAGCCGTAGCTCCTATAATTCACCCCTCCACTTT | CASRSSYNSPLHF
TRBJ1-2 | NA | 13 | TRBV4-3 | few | TGCGCCAGCCAGGGGCAGCCGTCGGGAGGCTACACCTTC | CASQGQPSGGYTF
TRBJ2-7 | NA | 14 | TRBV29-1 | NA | TGCAGCGCCCTGAGCGCTATTAGTTCCCTACGGCAGTACTTC | CSALSAISSLRQYF
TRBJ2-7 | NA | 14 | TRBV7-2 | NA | TGTGCCAGCAGCTTAGCGGCCCCCTCCTACGAGCAGTACTTC | CASSLAAPSYEQYF
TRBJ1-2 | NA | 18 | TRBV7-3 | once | TGTGCCAGCAGCTTAGGACCCTCCGAGACAGGAGTAAACTATGGCTACACCTTC | CASSLGPSETGVNYGYTF
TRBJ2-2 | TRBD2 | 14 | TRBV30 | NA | TGTGCCTGGCGACGGGGGGGTTACGCCGGGGAGCTGTTTTTT | CAWRRGGYAGELFF
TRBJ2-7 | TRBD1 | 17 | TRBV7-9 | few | TGTGCCAGCAGCTCCTGGCTGGCCGGGACAGGGGCCTACGAGCAGTACTTC | CASSSWLAGTGAYEQYF